The 23 T cell receptor beta chains reported below all come from one sample, sequenced in a study of human T cells and chemical hapten exposure (dated by TCRdb to the early 2020s). The sample's time point label, decoded: healthy volunteer bleed at 6 weeks. Total RNA was extracted from unfractionated whole blood collected in Tempus Blood RNA tubes. Library preparation employed RACE. Sequencing relied on a NextSeq 500. The public reads were quality trimmed at Q25 with fastp and then assembled into clones with MiXCR by TCRdb, keeping productive beta chains. Entries that share a CDR3 protein sequence are merged under the most common genes and DNA. The sample table contains 70,000 to 85,000 distinct CDR3 sequences; only one count was recorded for about 9% of them. The ten top clones hold around 1.6% of the sample. The sample taken for sequencing was whole blood. All receptors derive from a male donor in good health. Some clones in this sample may be carry-over from other donors' samples.

Only a few counts were recorded for this clonotype. The rearrangement links TRBV11-2 to TRBJ2-7; weak D call: TRBD1 (5 bases). V dropped 1 base and J dropped 2 bases, with 18 bases sitting between them. Germline CDR1 is SGHAT and CDR2 is FQNNGV. This CDR3 comprises 17 residues. CDR3 region: CASSLGGIGVGTYEQYF. The CDR3 nucleotides are TGTGCCAGCAGCTTAGGCGGTATAGGGGTTGGAACCTACGAGCAGTACTTC.

This clonotype was recorded many times. CDR3 coding DNA: TGCGCCAGCAAGGAAAACAGGTTCAGCAATCAGCCCCAGCATTTT. Amino acid sequence: CASKENRFSNQPQHF. The rearrangement uses TRBV10-2 and TRBJ1-5, with D possibly being TRBD1 (5 bases). Germline values: CDR1 WSHSY, CDR2 SAAADI. V was cut by 7 bases and J by 1 base, with 14 bases left in between. The CDR3 contains 15 residues.

CDR3 sequence: CASSYSTSADTQYF. The CDR3 DNA is TGTGCCAGCAGTTACTCGACTAGCGCAGATACGCAGTATTTT. The chain recombines TRBV6-2 or TRBV6-3 with TRBJ2-3; 8 bases fit TRBD2. Per the germline V gene, CDR1 is MNHEY and CDR2 is SVGEGT. With V trimmed by 0 bases and J by 4 bases, 0 bases remained unmatched. The CDR3 length is 14 residues.

The rearrangement uses TRBV6-5 and TRBJ2-3, with D possibly TRBD1 on 6 matching bases. The CDR3 loop spans 17 amino acids. The V end lost 0 bases, the J end lost 1 base, and 14 bases lay between the germline ends. Germline V gene sequence: CDR1 MNHEY, CDR2 SVGAGI. CDR3 sequence reads: CASSYSRQDDGTDTQYF. In DNA, the CDR3 is TGTGCCAGCAGTTACTCGCGACAGGACGATGGCACAGATACGCAGTATTTT.

The chain is built from TRBV29-1 and TRBJ2-1; D is unclear. The CDR3 totals 15 residues. Per germline, CDR1 SQVTM and CDR2 ANQGSEA. Trimming removed 3 bases at V and 0 bases at J, with 12 bases between. This CDR3 reads CSVEPWRGSYNEQFF. The CDR3 coding sequence is TGCAGCGTTGAGCCATGGAGAGGCTCCTACAATGAGCAGTTCTTC.

The rearrangement links TRBV20-1 to TRBJ2-2; D call uncertain. V gave up 0 bases and J gave up 3 bases, with 11 bases separating them. Germline-derived CDR1 and CDR2 are DFQATT and SNEGSKA (reference sequence). CDR3 length: 15 residues. CDR3 region: CSARDSGLDTGELFF. The CDR3 DNA reads TGCAGTGCTAGAGATTCCGGGCTGGACACCGGGGAGCTGTTTTTT.

This clonotype is medium-sized within its sample. CDR3 protein: CASSDSLGSTDTQYF. The CDR3 DNA reads as TGTGCCAGCAGTGACTCACTGGGGAGCACAGATACGCAGTATTTT. V and J are TRBV6-4 and TRBJ2-3, with D uncertain. Germline V CDR1 and CDR2: MRHNA, SNTAGT. The V end was cut by 0 bases, the J end by 0 bases, with 7 bases between. CDR3 length equals 15 residues.

The chain employs TRBV28 and TRBJ2-7; 9 bases are a match to TRBD1. Germline V gene sequence: CDR1 MDHEN, CDR2 SYDVKM. Trimming at V came to 6 bases and at J to 0 bases, leaving 12 bases not matched to a gene. The CDR3 sequence is 17 residues long. The CDR3 is CASSSLPRDRASYEQYF. The CDR3 region has the DNA TGTGCCAGCAGCTCCCTCCCCCGGGACAGGGCCTCCTACGAGCAGTACTTC.

At least ten counts were recorded for this clonotype. J is TRBJ1-1 and V is TRBV7-9; TRBD1 might be the D (6 bases). This CDR3 has 12 residues. With 5 bases removed from V and 5 bases from J, the gap between germline ends came to 9 bases. Germline V CDR1 and CDR2: SEHNR, FQNEAQ (reference sequence). The CDR3, as DNA: TGTGCCAGCAGCCGGACAGATACTGAAGCTTTCTTT. Protein product: CASSRTDTEAFF.

A few counts support this clonotype. The chain has TRBV20-1 and TRBJ2-3; possibly TRBD1 or TRBD2 for D (5 bases each). This CDR3 has 15 residues. Between the trimmed V and J ends, which lost 1 base and 4 bases, there was a span of 15 bases. Germline assignment: CDR1 DFQATT and CDR2 SNEGSKA (reference sequence). CDR3 loop: CSARGTLEGPDTQYF. In DNA, the CDR3 is TGCAGTGCTAGAGGGACGCTAGAGGGGCCAGATACGCAGTATTTT.

This clonotype showed up just a few times. The gene calls are TRBV7-9 and TRBJ2-7; D is unresolved. The germline gives CDR1 SEHNR, CDR2 FQNEAQ (reference sequence). The V gene lost 3 bases and the J gene lost 2 bases, with 5 bases spanning the gap. This CDR3 spans 12 amino acids. CDR3 coding DNA: TGTGCCAGCAGCTTCCAGACCTACGAGCAGTACTTC. Protein product: CASSFQTYEQYF.

The chain carries TRBV5-1 and TRBJ2-3; no definite D call. CDR1 SGHRS and CDR2 YFSETQ come from the germline V gene. Trimming cost V 7 bases and J 2 bases, with 17 bases left between them. The CDR3 runs to 15 residues. For the CDR3, the DNA is TGCGCCAGCGGATCAGACACGTACCCCACAGATACGCAGTATTTT. Translated: CASGSDTYPTDTQYF. The full variable domain, with the rest looked up from reference TRBV5-1 and TRBJ2-3, is KAGVTQTPRYLIKTRGQQVTLSCSPISGHRSVSWYQQTPGQGLQFLFEYFSETQRNKGNFPGRFSGRQFSNSRSEMNVSTLELGDSALYLCASGSDTYPTDTQYFGPGTRLTVL.

This clonotype showed up just a few times. J is TRBJ2-7 and V is TRBV7-9; 8 nucleotides line up with TRBD2. The germline CDR1 and CDR2 sequences are SEHNR and FQNEAQ (reference sequence). With V trimmed by 1 base and J by 2 bases, 4 bases remained unmatched. The CDR3 has 15 amino acids. The CDR3 region has the DNA TGTGCCAGCAGCTTAGGTAGCGGGGCTCCCTACGAGCAGTACTTC. Its protein product is CASSLGSGAPYEQYF.

In its sample, this clonotype was seen many times. The V and J genes are TRBV7-6 and TRBJ2-3; D gene uncertain. The germline V and J ends were trimmed by 5 bases and 2 bases, with 5 bases remaining between them. Germline CDR1 reads SGHVS; CDR2 reads FNYEAQ. The CDR3 is 12 amino acids. The CDR3 spells CASSPHTDTQYF. The CDR3 DNA reads as TGTGCCAGCAGCCCTCACACAGATACGCAGTATTTT.

This chain joins TRBV19 and TRBJ2-7; 14 nucleotides agree with TRBD2. The CDR3 has 16 amino acids. In germline, CDR1 is LNHDA, CDR2 SQIVND (reference sequence). Trimming at V came to 10 bases and at J to 2 bases, leaving 10 bases not matched to a gene. DNA for the CDR3: TGTGCCACCACCCCGGGACTAGCGGGAGAAGCCTACGAGCAGTACTTC. This translates into CATTPGLAGEAYEQYF.

This clonotype was seen a handful of times. The chain carries TRBV29-1 and TRBJ1-1; 11 bases fit TRBD1. The CDR3 has 14 residues. Germline assignment: CDR1 SQVTM and CDR2 ANQGSEA. Germline trimming cut 7 bases from V and 2 bases from J; bases unmatched to any gene: 6. CDR3 nucleotide sequence: TGCAGCGGTTTCGGGACAGGGGGAAACACTGAAGCTTTCTTT. Its translation: CSGFGTGGNTEAFF.

This chain uses TRBV27 with TRBJ1-2, with TRBD1 as a possible D gene (6 bases). CDR1 and CDR2 from the germline V gene are MNHEY and SMNVEV (reference sequence). Between the trimmed V and J ends, which lost 7 bases and 4 bases, there was a span of 10 bases. The CDR3 runs 12 residues. The CDR3 DNA sequence: TGTGCCAGCATGGACAGTGGCTATGGCTACACCTTC. The encoded protein is CASMDSGYGYTF.

The chain links TRBV7-9 to TRBJ1-1, with D possibly TRBD1 on 5 matching bases. From germline, CDR1 is SEHNR and CDR2 FQNEAQ (reference sequence). This CDR3 contains 14 residues. With 2 bases removed from V and 1 base from J, the gap between germline ends came to 8 bases. CDR3 nucleotide sequence: TGTGCCAGCAGCTTACGTCAGGGGAACACTGAAGCTTTCTTT. It translates to CASSLRQGNTEAFF.

In its sample, this clonotype was seen many times. The rearrangement joins TRBV12-3 or TRBV12-4 to TRBJ2-5, with 9 bases aligning to TRBD2. The CDR3 runs 16 residues. Trimming removed 4 bases from V and 2 bases from J; junction bases left unmatched: 8. The CDR3 reads CASSWGGLAQQETQYF. The CDR3 DNA reads as TGTGCCAGCAGTTGGGGAGGACTAGCGCAACAAGAGACCCAGTACTTC.

This clonotype was seen many times. CDR3 amino acids: CASSPRDRGAYF. The DNA of the CDR3 is TGTGCCAGCAGCCCGCGGGACAGGGGGGCGTACTTC. The V and J genes are TRBV7-2 and TRBJ2-5; 11 nucleotides agree with TRBD1. CDR3 length: 12 residues. Trimming at V came to 5 bases and at J to 13 bases, leaving 6 bases not matched to a gene. The germline V gene encodes CDR1 SGHTA and CDR2 FQGNSA.

The V gene is TRBV7-6, the J gene TRBJ2-5; D is unresolved. Trimming took 1 base from V and 5 from J, leaving 5 bases between them. CDR1 and CDR2 from the germline V gene are SGHVS and FNYEAQ. The CDR3 is 12 residues long. CDR3 protein: CASSLGRETQYF. The DNA for the CDR3 is TGTGCCAGCAGCTTAGGGCGTGAGACCCAGTACTTC.

This clonotype has at least ten counts. This chain joins TRBV3-1 and TRBJ2-3; 14 positions agree with TRBD2. This CDR3 has 16 amino acids. Germline CDR1 reads LGHDT; CDR2 reads YNNKEL (reference sequence). The trim removed 2 bases at V and 8 bases at J, leaving 6 bases unmatched. The CDR3 DNA reads as TGTGCCAGCAGCCAAACCGGGACTAGCGGGGGAAGTACGCAGTATTTT. This translates into CASSQTGTSGGSTQYF.

This chain links TRBV7-7 with TRBJ2-2, with 7 bases identical to TRBD1. The CDR3 loop spans 15 amino acids. Germline V gene lookup returns CDR1 SSHAT and CDR2 FNYEAQ (reference sequence). V shed 10 bases, J shed 7 bases, and the junction held 15 bases outside the gene matches. In DNA, the CDR3 is TGTGCCACCCAAGAGGCAGGGGGAAATCACGGGGAGCTGTTTTTT. Translating gives CATQEAGGNHGELFF.